The T cell receptor beta chain under discussion was sequenced for a study of T cells after posttransplantation cyclophosphamide. CDR1 and CDR2 from the germline V gene are SGHRS and YFSETQ. V lost 1 base and J 5 bases, leaving 15 bases between the germline ends. CDR3 length: 15 amino acids. Comments on this clone: Its antigen is not identified.

Sequencing was performed with immunoSEQ multiplex PCR; in TCRdb, only in-frame clones are kept and a portion is missing. The sample lists roughly 20,000 clones, approximately 86% occurring once. Findings and limits, study-wide: TRB overlap between skin or GI tissue T cells and blood was limited. Donor-recipient repertoire similarity was low at 1-2 months, rising over year one.

Methotrexate plus calcineurin inhibitor accompanied controls' myeloablative marrow transplants; sampling was 1 year later. The source was PBMCs, collected 362 days after allogeneic stem cell transplant with calcineurin inhibitor and methotrexate. The chain carries TRBV5-1 and TRBJ1-1; D perhaps matches TRBD1 (5 bases). The sequence was collected from a female patient younger than 45 who received an allogeneic stem cell transplant from an unrelated donor, was CMV-positive, and had acute and chronic GVHD. Part of the T cell pool may stem from the graft donor. The CDR3 reads CASSLWSQGTTEAFF. The CDR3 DNA sequence: TGCGCCAGCAGCTTGTGGTCTCAGGGAACGACTGAAGCTTTCTTT.